Listed here are 29 T cell receptor beta chains from one sample, sequenced in a study of blood T cells in healthy people across ages. It was with a sample-barcoded 5' primer and a J-beta primer mix that a second PCR of roughly 7 to 12 cycles was run. Each CDR3 protein gets one entry after TCRdb re-called the 5' RACE reads with MiXCR. The sample shows just over 1 million distinct CDR3 sequences, 35% to 50% of them seen only once. The specimen sequenced was blood. The receptor set was obtained from a woman in her sixties or seventies in good health.

This clonotype appeared a few times. The CDR3 reads CSVSSRTGGNEQFF. The DNA of the CDR3 is TGCAGCGTCTCATCCCGGACAGGGGGCAATGAGCAGTTCTTC. The V and J genes are TRBV29-1 and TRBJ2-1; 10 positions match TRBD1. V dropped 6 bases and J dropped 6; count of bases not matched to a gene: 8. Germline V CDR1 and CDR2: SQVTM, ANQGSEA. There are 14 residues in the CDR3.

The table lists this clonotype with a few counts. The chain couples TRBV27 to TRBJ2-7; 14 positions match TRBD2. This CDR3 contains 15 residues. V trimming: 4 bases; J trimming: 7 bases; junction bases outside the gene matches: 6. In germline, CDR1 is MNHEY, CDR2 SMNVEV (reference sequence). The CDR3 DNA reads TGTGCCAGCAGTTCGACTAGCGGGAGGGCCGGGGAGCAGTACTTC. It encodes CASSSTSGRAGEQYF.

The chain couples TRBV15 to TRBJ2-3, with D perhaps TRBD2 (5 bases). CDR3 length equals 14 residues. The V gene lost 1 base and the J gene lost 2 bases, with 7 bases spanning the gap. The germline CDR1 and CDR2 sequences are LNHNV and YYDKDF (reference sequence). The CDR3 region is CATSRGGVTDTQYF. CDR3 bases: TGTGCCACCAGCAGAGGGGGAGTCACAGATACGCAGTATTTT.

Note on this clonotype: In this CDR3 the conserved last residue, phenylalanine or tryptophan, is missing, so a read error is likely. This sequence joins TRBV15 and TRBJ2-1, with 9 nucleotides matching TRBD1. Germline CDR1 LNHNV, CDR2 YYDKDF (reference sequence). The trim removed 1 base at V and 9 bases at J, leaving 4 bases unmatched. This CDR3 comprises 14 residues. CDR3 sequence reads: CATSRGGTGCEQFL. The CDR3 DNA sequence: TGTGCCACCAGCAGAGGCGGGACAGGGTGTGAGCAGTTCTTG.

The chain combines TRBV5-6 with TRBJ2-3, with 11 positions matching TRBD2. Per germline, CDR1 SGHDT and CDR2 YYEEEE. The CDR3 extends over 14 amino acids. With V trimmed by 5 bases and J by 6 bases, 5 bases remained unmatched. Written as DNA, the CDR3 is TGTGCCAGCAGGGCGGGACTAGCGGTCGATACGCAGTATTTT. Protein: CASRAGLAVDTQYF.

The rearrangement uses TRBV30 and TRBJ1-4; 10 bases match TRBD1. This CDR3 contains 14 residues. The ends lost 0 bases at V and 6 bases at J; junction bases unmatched: 1. CDR1 and CDR2 (germline): GTSNPN, SVGIG (reference sequence). CDR3 residues: CAWSVDRGHEKLFF. CDR3 DNA: TGTGCCTGGAGTGTAGACAGGGGGCATGAAAAACTGTTTTTT.

CDR3 nucleotides: TGCAGCGTTGCGGGGAGGGCCACAGATACGCAGTATTTT. The encoded protein is CSVAGRATDTQYF. The V gene is TRBV29-1, the J gene TRBJ2-3; 7 bases map to TRBD2. The CDR3 sequence is 13 residues long. V dropped 4 bases and J dropped 2; count of bases not matched to a gene: 3. Looked up from germline, CDR1 is SQVTM and CDR2 is ANQGSEA.

This chain joins TRBV29-1 and TRBJ2-5, with 11 bases that match TRBD2. V lost 6 bases to trimming and J lost 2 bases; unmatched junction nucleotides: 8. Germline assignment: CDR1 SQVTM and CDR2 ANQGSEA. The CDR3 runs 15 residues. The DNA for the CDR3 is TGCAGCGTCGCCGGGACTAGCGGACAACAAGAGACCCAGTACTTC. It yields the protein CSVAGTSGQQETQYF.

The gene calls are TRBV20-1 and TRBJ1-4, with a possible D match to TRBD1 (5 bases). CDR1 DFQATT and CDR2 SNEGSKA come from the germline V gene (reference sequence). V shed 0 bases and J shed 7 bases, with 15 bases lying between them. The CDR3 sequence is 15 residues long. CDR3 region: CSARDRGVGSEKLFF. CDR3 in DNA: TGCAGTGCTAGAGATCGAGGGGTTGGGAGTGAAAAACTGTTTTTT.

This clonotype has just a few counts. This chain uses TRBV9 with TRBJ2-4, with D maybe TRBD2 (5 bases). The J call may not be correct, given that the DNA end is closer to TRBJ2-7. This CDR3 has 13 residues. CDR1 and CDR2 (germline): SGDLS, YYNGEE. CDR3 nucleotide sequence: TGTGCCAGCAGCGTAGCTACTGGGAGCGAGCAGTACTTC. As protein: CASSVATGSEQYF.

The chain employs TRBV25-1 and TRBJ2-3; TRBD1 is a possible D gene (6 bases). Germline values: CDR1 MGHDK, CDR2 SYGVNS. V was clipped by 1 base and J by 7 bases, with 15 bases between them. This CDR3 region has 15 residues. CDR3 residues: CASSESDRFRNTQYF. The CDR3 coding sequence is TGTGCCAGCAGTGAATCTGACAGGTTCAGGAATACGCAGTATTTT.

The CDR3 nucleotides read TGTGCCAGCAGCCAAGATCAGACAGGGAGGGCTGTTGAGCAAGAGACCCAGTACTTC. This translates into CASSQDQTGRAVEQETQYF. The J gene is TRBJ2-5, the V gene TRBV3-1; D is possibly TRBD1 or TRBD2 (7 bases each). CDR1 is LGHDT, CDR2 YNNKEL, per germline (reference sequence). V dropped 0 bases and J dropped 2 bases, with 22 bases sitting between them. The CDR3 totals 19 residues.

The chain joins TRBV29-1 to TRBJ1-2, with D perhaps matching TRBD1 (5 bases). CDR3 length equals 15 residues. The ends were cut back, 1 base at V and 4 bases at J, with 16 bases in the middle. Per germline, CDR1 SQVTM and CDR2 ANQGSEA. CDR3 residues: CSVEGLGQQIYGYTF. The CDR3, as DNA: TGCAGCGTTGAAGGTCTGGGGCAGCAGATCTATGGCTACACCTTC.

This clonotype has a handful of counts. The CDR3: CSVIGARNTIYF. The CDR3 region has the DNA TGCAGCGTTATTGGCGCAAGAAACACCATATATTTT. The rearrangement joins TRBV29-1 to TRBJ1-3; D unresolved. Germline V CDR1 and CDR2: SQVTM, ANQGSEA. Trimming cost V 5 bases and J 5 bases, with 10 bases left between them. CDR3 length: 12 residues.

The chain joins TRBV6-5 to TRBJ1-1; D is perhaps TRBD1 (6 bases). The CDR3 contains 15 residues. Germline CDR1 reads MNHEY; CDR2 reads SVGAGI. V was cut by 0 bases and J by 1 base, with 9 bases left in between. The CDR3 nucleotides are TGTGCCAGCAGTTACTCAACAGGGAAGAACACTGAAGCTTTCTTT. The encoded protein is CASSYSTGKNTEAFF.

V gene TRBV28 combines with J gene TRBJ2-6; D call uncertain. The V gene lost 6 bases and the J gene lost 4 bases, with 25 bases spanning the gap. The CDR3 contains 19 residues. CDR1 MDHEN and CDR2 SYDVKM come from the germline V gene. CDR3 protein: CASRTVGGKEPSGANVLTF. Written as DNA, the CDR3 is TGTGCCAGCAGGACGGTGGGTGGAAAGGAGCCCTCGGGGGCCAACGTCCTGACTTTC. The full variable domain, in which reference TRBV28 and TRBJ2-6 provide the parts outside the CDR3, is DVKVTQSSRYLVKRTGEKVFLECVQDMDHENMFWYRQDPGLGLRLIYFSYDVKMKEKGDIPEGYSVSREKKERFSLILESASTNQTSMYLCASRTVGGKEPSGANVLTFGAGSRLTVL.

The chain has TRBV29-1 and TRBJ2-1; unclear D gene. Germline loops: CDR1 SQVTM, CDR2 ANQGSEA. The CDR3 runs 13 residues. V was cut by 4 bases and J by 2 bases, with 9 bases left in between. The CDR3 nucleotides read TGCAGCGTTGGGATGGATACCTACAATGAGCAGTTCTTC. The encoded protein is CSVGMDTYNEQFF.

The rearrangement links TRBV27 to TRBJ2-5; D possibly corresponds to TRBD2 (5 bases). This CDR3 spans 13 amino acids. Germline V gene sequence: CDR1 MNHEY, CDR2 SMNVEV (reference sequence). V lost 5 bases, J lost 1 base, and 8 bases lay in between. Written as DNA, the CDR3 is TGTGCCAGCAGTCAGGAGGCCCAAGAGACCCAGTACTTC. Translated: CASSQEAQETQYF.

This chain joins TRBV20-1 and TRBJ2-5, with D perhaps TRBD1 (5 bases). The CDR3 sequence is 14 residues long. V dropped 2 bases and J dropped 11 bases, with 21 bases sitting between them. Germline assignment: CDR1 DFQATT and CDR2 SNEGSKA (reference sequence). CDR3 DNA: TGCAGTGCTAGACCCCAGGCTTTCCTCAACAGGCAGTACTTC. Translating gives CSARPQAFLNRQYF.

This clonotype was seen more than once but under ten times. A much larger clone differs by one base, so this may be a read error. V gene TRBV4-2 combines with J gene TRBJ2-7; D gene unclear. The germline V gene has CDR1 LGHNA and CDR2 YNFKEQ. Trimming took off 1 base at V and 7 bases at J, with 11 bases between the two ends. The length of the CDR3 is 13 residues. CDR3 in DNA: TGTGCCAGCAGCCAAGGGAAGCTCAATGAGCAGTACTTC. It translates to CASSQGKLNEQYF.

This chain joins TRBV10-1 and TRBJ2-5; TRBD1 matches 7 bases. TRBJ2-7 matches the DNA end more closely, so the J call is doubtful. Germline V gene sequence: CDR1 WNHNN, CDR2 SYGVQD (reference sequence). The CDR3 sequence is 14 residues long. CDR3 in amino acids: CASSEQGSRNEQYF. The DNA of the CDR3 is TGCGCCAGCAGTGAACAGGGGTCAAGAAACGAGCAGTACTTC.

The rearrangement uses TRBV9 and TRBJ2-7, with 10 positions matching TRBD1. The V gene's germline CDR1 is SGDLS and CDR2 YYNGEE. The junction had 5 bases not matched to a gene; V was cut back by 3 bases and J by 2 bases. The CDR3 has 15 amino acids. The CDR3 region is CASSGDRGGAYEQYF. In DNA form, the CDR3 reads TGTGCCAGCAGCGGGGACAGGGGAGGGGCCTACGAGCAGTACTTC.

This clonotype was counted a single time. Sequence at one end of the junction differs from germline and may be a read error. This chain connects TRBV29-1 to TRBJ2-3; possibly TRBD1 for D (6 bases). The CDR3 runs 11 residues. CDR1 and CDR2 from the germline V gene are SQVTM and ANQGSEA. CDR3 loop: CSVDSTDAQYF. CDR3 coding DNA: TGCAGCGTGGACAGCACAGATGCGCAGTATTTT.

This clonotype was found once. V gene TRBV27 combines with J gene TRBJ2-3, with D unclear. V lost 5 bases and J 0 bases, leaving 15 bases between the germline ends. Germline V lookup: CDR1 MNHEY, CDR2 SMNVEV (reference sequence). The CDR3 runs to 16 residues. The chain's CDR3 is CASSPRGTTSTDTQYF. The CDR3 nucleotides read TGTGCCAGCAGTCCCCGAGGCACCACTAGCACAGATACGCAGTATTTT.

The V call is TRBV29-1, the J call TRBJ1-5; D uncertain. Per the germline V gene, CDR1 is SQVTM and CDR2 is ANQGSEA. CDR3 length: 15 amino acids. The V end lost 6 bases, the J end lost 0 bases, and 15 bases lay between the germline ends. The CDR3, as DNA: TGCAGCGTCGCTATCTGGGATGATAGCAATCAGCCCCAGCATTTT. This sequence encodes CSVAIWDDSNQPQHF.

This chain links TRBV29-1 with TRBJ2-1; the D gene is possibly TRBD2 (6 bases). The germline gives CDR1 SQVTM, CDR2 ANQGSEA. This CDR3 region has 13 residues. V lost 6 bases, J lost 10 bases, and 19 bases lay in between. The CDR3 DNA reads as TGCAGCGTGAGGCTAGCGTGGGGTCGGGAGCAGTTCTTC. Translating gives CSVRLAWGREQFF.

This clonotype was observed a few times. This chain connects TRBV5-1 to TRBJ2-5, with D tentatively TRBD2 (5 bases). The CDR3 is 14 residues long. From germline, CDR1 is SGHRS and CDR2 YFSETQ. With 1 base removed from V and 4 bases from J, the gap between germline ends came to 11 bases. The CDR3 coding sequence is TGCGCCAGCAGCTTGCTTGGGAGCGGAGAGACCCAGTACTTC. Amino acid sequence: CASSLLGSGETQYF.

This chain links TRBV15 with TRBJ2-1; perhaps TRBD2 as D (6 bases). Trimming shortened V by 0 bases and J by 3 bases, and 12 bases separated the two germline ends. The CDR3 length is 16 residues. Germline V gives CDR1 LNHNV, CDR2 YYDKDF (reference sequence). In nucleotides, the CDR3 is TGTGCCACCAGCAGAGATCTGAGTAGCGGCTACAATGAGCAGTTCTTC. It translates to CATSRDLSSGYNEQFF.

The chain couples TRBV3-1 to TRBJ2-7; TRBD2 matches at 7 bases. This CDR3 contains 15 residues. CDR1 and CDR2 from the germline V gene are LGHDT and YNNKEL (reference sequence). Losses at the gene ends were 2 bases for V and 3 bases for J; bases not matched to a gene: 7. The CDR3 region has the DNA TGTGCCAGCAGCCAATCCTGGCGGGGGAACTACGAGCAGTACTTC. Its protein product is CASSQSWRGNYEQYF.